This T cell receptor beta chain was recovered during a study of blood T cell repertoires in COVID-19. Across the study: There were acute and convalescent COVID-19 samples, and they came from the United States, Italy and Spain. Nucleic acid was either cDNA or gDNA, and it came from T cells, B-cell-depleted T cells, or PBMCs.

Original handling: For nucleated cells, counts were estimated from reference gene primer amplification. Assay: immunoSEQ multiplex PCR; the TCRdb copy retains only in-frame clones and omits some. From that table come the V and J calls and clone size; the DNA was used to work out D and trimming. The data show 20,000 or so clones, more than 80% seen once. In germline, CDR1 is MNHEY, CDR2 SVGAGI. V lost 4 bases to trimming and J lost 10 bases; unmatched junction nucleotides: 13. This CDR3 comprises 16 residues. The receptor comes from a woman older than 75 with active or convalescent COVID-19. The chain is built from TRBV6-5 and TRBJ1-6, with 7 bases aligning to TRBD1. Sequencing used peripheral blood. The CDR3, as DNA: TGTGCCAGCAGTTTCCGTTCGACAGGGACGGCGTCACCCCTCCACTTT. This gives the protein CASSFRSTGTASPLHF.